The present entry profiles one T cell receptor (beta chain) with its context. Antigen specificity is unknown. Relative to the germline gene, one junction end is altered; a read error may explain this. TCRdb reprocessed the 5' RACE reads with MiXCR, giving one entry per CDR3 protein. This sample yields 5,600 or so distinct CDR3 sequences, of which around 59% are seen a single time; about 12% belongs to the top ten. General observations from the study: Greatest tumor Treg TCR overlap was with tumor naive CD4+ cells. Tumor memory CD4+ T cell TCR gene usage clustered with blood and lymph node memory CD4+ cells and lymph node naive CD4+ cells.

The germline V gene has CDR1 SGHNT and CDR2 YYREEE (reference sequence). This CDR3 is 14 amino acids long. The source of this sequence is a female donor with breast cancer. The sequencing input was naive CD4+ T cells sorted from blood. This sample's subset: naive CD4+ T cells, CD4+CD45RA+CD25-. The rearrangement links TRBV5-4 to TRBJ2-5; no clear D. The CDR3 nucleotides are TGCGCCAGCAGCCAAGTAGTTTGGTCGGGGACCCAGTACTTC. It specifies CASSQVVWSGTQYF.